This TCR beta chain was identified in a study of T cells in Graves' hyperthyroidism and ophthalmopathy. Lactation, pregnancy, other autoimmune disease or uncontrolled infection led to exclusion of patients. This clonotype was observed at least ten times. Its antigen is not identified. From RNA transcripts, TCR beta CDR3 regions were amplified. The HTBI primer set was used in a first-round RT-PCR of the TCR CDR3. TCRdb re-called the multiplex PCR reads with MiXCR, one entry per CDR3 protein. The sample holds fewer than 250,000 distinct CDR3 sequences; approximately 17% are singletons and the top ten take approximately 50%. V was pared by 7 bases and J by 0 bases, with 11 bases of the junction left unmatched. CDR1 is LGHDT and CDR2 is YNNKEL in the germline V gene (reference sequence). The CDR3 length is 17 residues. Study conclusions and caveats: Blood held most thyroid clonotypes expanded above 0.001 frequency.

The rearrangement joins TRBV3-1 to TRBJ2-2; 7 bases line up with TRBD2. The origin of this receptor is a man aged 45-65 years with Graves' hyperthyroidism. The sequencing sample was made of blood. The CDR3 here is CASTSSGLAANTGELFF. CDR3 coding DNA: TGTGCCAGCACCTCAAGCGGGCTAGCGGCGAACACCGGGGAGCTGTTTTTT.